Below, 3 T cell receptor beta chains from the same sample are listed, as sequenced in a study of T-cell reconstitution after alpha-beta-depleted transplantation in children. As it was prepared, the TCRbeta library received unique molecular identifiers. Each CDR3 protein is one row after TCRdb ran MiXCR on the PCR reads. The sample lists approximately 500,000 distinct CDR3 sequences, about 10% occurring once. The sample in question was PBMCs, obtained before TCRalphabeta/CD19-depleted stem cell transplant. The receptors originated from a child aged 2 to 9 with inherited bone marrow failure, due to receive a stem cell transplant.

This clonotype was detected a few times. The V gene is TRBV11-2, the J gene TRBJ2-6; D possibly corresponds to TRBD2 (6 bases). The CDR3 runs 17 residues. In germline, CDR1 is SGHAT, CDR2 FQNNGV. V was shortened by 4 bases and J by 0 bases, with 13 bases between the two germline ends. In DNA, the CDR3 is TGTGCCAGCAGCTCCTTTGGGGGGAGCTCTGGGGCCAACGTCCTGACTTTC. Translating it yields CASSSFGGSSGANVLTF.

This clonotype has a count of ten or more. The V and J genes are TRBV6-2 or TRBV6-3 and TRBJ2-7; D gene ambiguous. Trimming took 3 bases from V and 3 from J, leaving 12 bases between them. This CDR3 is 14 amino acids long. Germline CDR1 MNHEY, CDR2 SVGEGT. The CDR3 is CASSYGQAFYEQYF. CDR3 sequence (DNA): TGTGCCAGCAGTTATGGGCAGGCCTTCTACGAGCAGTACTTC.

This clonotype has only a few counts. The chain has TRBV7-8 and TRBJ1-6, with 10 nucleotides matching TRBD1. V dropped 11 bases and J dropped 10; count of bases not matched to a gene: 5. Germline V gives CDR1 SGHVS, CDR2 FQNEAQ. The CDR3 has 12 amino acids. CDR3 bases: TGTGCCGCGGGGACAGGGGAATCACCCCTCCACTTT. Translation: CAAGTGESPLHF. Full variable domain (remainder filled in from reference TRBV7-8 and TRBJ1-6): GAGVSQSPRYKVAKRGQDVALRCDPISGHVSLFWYQQALGQGPEFLTYFQNEAQLDKSGLPSDRFFAERPEGSVSTLKIQRTQQEDSAVYLCAAGTGESPLHFGNGTRLTVT.